The subject of this entry is one T cell receptor beta chain. Germline lookup yields CDR1 SNHLY and CDR2 FYNNEI. V lost 10 bases, J lost 5 bases, and 14 bases lay in between. This CDR3 contains 12 residues. The data are from a study of control samples from healthy donors and cancer patients. TCRdb's copy holds only in-frame clones and misses some; the assay was immunoSEQ multiplex PCR. The sample lists about 170,000 clones; 80% to 90% were seen once. The chain is built from TRBV2 and TRBJ2-5; the D call may be TRBD1 or TRBD2 (5 bases each). This receptor was taken from a man aged 25 to 40 in good health. The sample was blood. CDR3 DNA: TGTGCCACAGAGGACGGGGCGGAGACCCAGTACTTC. Its translation is CATEDGAETQYF.